These T cell receptor beta chains were read from a single sample in a study of blood T cell repertoires in COVID-19. Profiled with immunoSEQ multiplex PCR; TCRdb holds only in-frame clones, not every one. The top ten clones hold roughly 13% of a sample with 200,000 to 250,000 clones, more than 70% of them seen once. Sequenced: peripheral blood. The receptors derive from a human donor in a cohort sampled during active COVID-19. CDR3s include the opening cysteine and the closing phenylalanine or tryptophan. Each record gives: clone size, V gene, J gene, D gene, CDR3 DNA, CDR3 protein. D genes are given only for firm matches. Size tells how often a clone was seen (once, few, many) or the class of an expanded clone, and some rows leave it out.

size: -; V: TRBV6-1; J: TRBJ2-7; D: -; DNA: TGTGCCAGCAGTGAATGGAGTGGGTTCGAGCAGTACTTC; CDR3: CASSEWSGFEQYF
size: -; V: TRBV13; J: TRBJ1-3; D: -; DNA: TGTGCCAGCAGCTTACAGGGAAACTCTGGAAACACCATATATTTT; CDR3: CASSLQGNSGNTIYF
size: many; V: TRBV6-2/TRBV6-3; J: TRBJ1-4; D: TRBD1; DNA: TGTGCCAGCAGTCAACAAGGACAGGGGTCTGAAAAACTGTTTTTT; CDR3: CASSQQGQGSEKLFF
size: -; V: TRBV11-3; J: TRBJ2-2; D: TRBD1; DNA: TGTGCCAGCAGCCGGGACAGGGGGGTCACCGGGGAGCTGTTTTTT; CDR3: CASSRDRGVTGELFF
size: -; V: TRBV10-3; J: TRBJ1-1; D: TRBD1; DNA: TGTGCCACCCAGGCGGACAGGGGGAACACTGAAGCTTTCTTT; CDR3: CATQADRGNTEAFF
size: -; V: TRBV7-2; J: TRBJ2-1; D: -; DNA: TGTGCCAGCAGCTTAGAAGCCTTTCTGGAGCAGTTCTTC; CDR3: CASSLEAFLEQFF
size: -; V: TRBV1; J: TRBJ2-7; D: -; DNA: TGCACCAGCAGCCGCGCGGGGGGGGCGGGAGAGCAGTACTTC; CDR3: CTSSRAGGAGEQYF
size: -; V: TRBV18; J: TRBJ1-4; D: -; DNA: TGTGCCAGCTCACCCGTCAGGTTGGGAGAGGAAAAACTGTTTTTT; CDR3: CASSPVRLGEEKLFF
size: once; V: TRBV28; J: TRBJ2-7; D: -; DNA: TGTGCCAGCAGGCCGGTGCGGGGATTGCGGGCCTCCTACGAGCAGTACTTC; CDR3: CASRPVRGLRASYEQYF
size: -; V: TRBV7-9; J: TRBJ1-1; D: -; DNA: TGTGCCAGCAGCTTAATAAACACTGAAGCTTTCTTT; CDR3: CASSLINTEAFF
size: -; V: TRBV9; J: TRBJ1-1; D: -; DNA: TGTGCCAGCAGCGTAGAGGGAGGAACTGAAGCTTTCTTT; CDR3: CASSVEGGTEAFF
size: -; V: TRBV7-2; J: TRBJ1-6; D: -; DNA: TGTGCCAGCAGCCGCGACAGTTATAATTCACCCCTCCACTTT; CDR3: CASSRDSYNSPLHF
size: few; V: TRBV5-1; J: TRBJ2-7; D: TRBD1; DNA: TGCGCCAGCAGCGAGGGTCCAGGGGGCTACGAGCAGTACTTC; CDR3: CASSEGPGGYEQYF
size: -; V: TRBV28; J: TRBJ2-2; D: -; DNA: TGTGCCAGCAGTCCCCCTCAAGAGGCAGAGGGCACCGGGGAGCTGTTTTTT; CDR3: CASSPPQEAEGTGELFF
size: once; V: TRBV28; J: TRBJ1-2; D: -; DNA: TGTGCCAGCAGTTTAGGACACGTATATGGCTACACCTTC; CDR3: CASSLGHVYGYTF
size: -; V: TRBV11-2; J: TRBJ1-2; D: -; DNA: TGTGCCAGCAGCCTTGACAGCTATGGCTACACCTTC; CDR3: CASSLDSYGYTF
size: -; V: TRBV7-9; J: TRBJ2-5; D: -; DNA: TGTGCCAGCAGCTTACAGGGTTTGGGGACCCAGTACTTC; CDR3: CASSLQGLGTQYF
size: few; V: TRBV19; J: TRBJ1-1; D: -; DNA: TGTGCCAGTAGTATGTACAGGAACACTGAAGCTTTCTTT; CDR3: CASSMYRNTEAFF
size: few; V: TRBV5-1; J: TRBJ1-6; D: TRBD1; DNA: TGCGCCAGCAGCTCATCAGGGGGCTATAATTCACCCCTCCACTTT; CDR3: CASSSSGGYNSPLHF
size: -; V: TRBV5-4; J: TRBJ2-7; D: TRBD2; DNA: TGTGCCAGCAGCTTGGCCCAGGTAGCGGGAGGGCCGCGGGAGCAGTACTTC; CDR3: CASSLAQVAGGPREQYF
size: -; V: TRBV11-3; J: TRBJ2-1; D: -; DNA: TGTGCCAGCAGCTTAGTATCAGATTCCTACAATGAGCAGTTCTTC; CDR3: CASSLVSDSYNEQFF
size: -; V: TRBV5-1; J: TRBJ2-2; D: -; DNA: TGCGCCAGCAGCTTGGCCCGCGAGAACACCGGGGAGCTGTTTTTT; CDR3: CASSLARENTGELFF
size: -; V: TRBV11-3; J: TRBJ2-1; D: -; DNA: TGTGCCAGCAGCCCTTCGGCGGATAATGAGCAGTTCTTC; CDR3: CASSPSADNEQFF
size: -; V: TRBV19; J: TRBJ2-1; D: TRBD1; DNA: TGTGCCAGTACCATACTGGGACAGGGCAACAATGAGCAGTTCTTC; CDR3: CASTILGQGNNEQFF
size: -; V: TRBV2; J: TRBJ2-3; D: -; DNA: TGTGCCAGCGTCCCTTTCACGGGACTCACAGATACGCAGTATTTT; CDR3: CASVPFTGLTDTQYF
size: -; V: TRBV5-1; J: TRBJ2-1; D: TRBD2; DNA: TGCGTCAGCAGCTTGGAATTAGCGGGAGATAATGAGCAGTTCTTC; CDR3: CVSSLELAGDNEQFF
size: -; V: TRBV5-6; J: TRBJ1-5; D: -; DNA: TGTGCCAGCAGCTTTAGGAGAGAATACAATCAGCCCCAGCATTTT; CDR3: CASSFRREYNQPQHF
size: -; V: TRBV6-5; J: TRBJ2-3; D: -; DNA: TGTGCCAGCAGGAAGGAGGGGACAGATACGCAGTATTTT; CDR3: CASRKEGTDTQYF
size: -; V: TRBV11-2; J: TRBJ1-2; D: -; DNA: TGTGCCAGCAGCTTAGTGGTCCGAGCTAACTATGGCTACACCTTC; CDR3: CASSLVVRANYGYTF
size: few; V: TRBV19; J: TRBJ2-7; D: TRBD2; DNA: TGTGCCAGTAGTTCCGGGCCTTATGACCCTACTAGCGACTCCTACGAGCAGTACTTC; CDR3: CASSSGPYDPTSDSYEQYF
size: -; V: TRBV7-2; J: TRBJ1-2; D: TRBD1; DNA: TGTGCCAGCAGCTTACGGACAGGGGGGGCCCGCTTC; CDR3: CASSLRTGGARF
size: -; V: TRBV5-1; J: TRBJ1-5; D: -; DNA: TGCGCCAGCAGCTTGGACGGCCAGGGGATCCAGCCCCAGCATTTT; CDR3: CASSLDGQGIQPQHF
size: -; V: TRBV7-2; J: TRBJ1-1; D: -; DNA: TGTGCCAGCAGCGTAGACAGGTTGAACACTGAAGCTTTCTTT; CDR3: CASSVDRLNTEAFF
size: once; V: TRBV24-1; J: TRBJ1-1; D: -; DNA: TGTGCCACCATGGGCCCGCTGAACACTGAAGCTTTCTTT; CDR3: CATMGPLNTEAFF
size: -; V: TRBV9; J: TRBJ1-6; D: -; DNA: TGTGCCAGCAGCACCCCGGACTGGAATTCACCCCTCCACTTT; CDR3: CASSTPDWNSPLHF
size: -; V: TRBV5-6; J: TRBJ1-5; D: -; DNA: TGTGCCAGCAGCTTGGCCGGGAGGGATAGGGGTAATCAGCCCCAGCATTTT; CDR3: CASSLAGRDRGNQPQHF
size: -; V: TRBV3-1/TRBV3-2; J: TRBJ1-3; D: -; DNA: TGTGCCAGCAGCCAAGTGGGTTTACAGGAAAATGGAAACACCATATATTTT; CDR3: CASSQVGLQENGNTIYF
size: -; V: TRBV7-6; J: TRBJ2-2; D: TRBD2; DNA: TGTGCCAGCAGCTTACCGGGCGGCGGGGGCACCGGGGAGCTGTTTTTT; CDR3: CASSLPGGGGTGELFF
size: -; V: TRBV7-2; J: TRBJ1-1; D: TRBD1; DNA: TGTGCCAGCACCGCAGGACAGGCGTACACTGAAGCTTTCTTT; CDR3: CASTAGQAYTEAFF
size: many; V: TRBV15; J: TRBJ2-1; D: TRBD2; DNA: TGTGCCACCAGCAGAGAAAGCCTAGCGGTGTACAATGAGCAGTTCTTC; CDR3: CATSRESLAVYNEQFF
size: once; V: TRBV7-9; J: TRBJ2-5; D: -; DNA: TGTGCCAGCAGCGCGATCCAAGAGACCCAGTACTTC; CDR3: CASSAIQETQYF
size: -; V: TRBV7-8; J: TRBJ1-5; D: TRBD1; DNA: TGTGCCAGCAGCTTAGGGAGTACAGGGGTTAGGCAGCCCCAGCATTTT; CDR3: CASSLGSTGVRQPQHF
size: -; V: TRBV7-8; J: TRBJ2-3; D: -; DNA: TGTGCCAGCAGCCGGACAGGCACAGATACGCAGTATTTT; CDR3: CASSRTGTDTQYF
size: -; V: TRBV4-1; J: TRBJ2-1; D: TRBD2; DNA: TGCGCCAGCAGCCAGTTTCAGGGACTAGCGGGAGGCAGTGAGCAGTTCTTC; CDR3: CASSQFQGLAGGSEQFF
size: -; V: TRBV5-8; J: TRBJ2-2; D: TRBD2; DNA: TGTGCCAGCAGCTTCTACGCCGGGACTAGCACGAACGGGGAGCTGTTTTTT; CDR3: CASSFYAGTSTNGELFF
size: many; V: TRBV12-3/TRBV12-4; J: TRBJ1-6; D: -; DNA: TGTGCCAGCAGCCCCGAGGGTTCACCCCTCCACTTT; CDR3: CASSPEGSPLHF